The 30 T cell receptor beta chains reported below all come from one sample, sequenced in a study of T-cell reconstitution after alpha-beta-depleted transplantation in children. TCRbeta library preparation incorporated unique molecular identifiers. TCRdb ran MiXCR on the PCR reads and lists one entry per CDR3 protein. Of around 480,000 distinct CDR3 sequences in the sample, 32% were seen once. The sequencing here drew on PBMCs from the stem cell graft donor, taken from the stem cell graft. These receptor sequences come from a human donor who donated a stem cell graft to a child with aplastic anemia.

The J gene is TRBJ1-5, the V gene TRBV5-1, with 9 bases aligning to TRBD1. Per the germline V gene, CDR1 is SGHRS and CDR2 is YFSETQ. Germline trimming cut 3 bases from V and 6 bases from J; bases unmatched to any gene: 7. The CDR3 has 15 residues. The CDR3 nucleotides read TGCGCCAGCAGCTCCGGGACAGGGTCTGGTCAGCCCCAGCATTTT. It codes for CASSSGTGSGQPQHF.

This clonotype has a handful of counts. V and J are TRBV9 and TRBJ1-5, with no clear D. Germline V gives CDR1 SGDLS, CDR2 YYNGEE. The CDR3 loop spans 15 amino acids. V gave up 0 bases and J gave up 0 bases, with 7 bases separating them. This CDR3 is CASSVGMSSNQPQHF. CDR3 nucleotides: TGTGCCAGCAGCGTAGGTATGTCTAGCAATCAGCCCCAGCATTTT.

The chain employs TRBV7-8 and TRBJ2-1, with TRBD2 identical over 12 bases. The V and J ends lost 4 bases and 7 bases, in that order; junction bases with no gene match: 14. CDR1 is SGHVS and CDR2 is FQNEAQ in the germline V gene. The CDR3 is 18 residues long. CDR3 protein: CASSSPRTSGTLWNEQFF. Here the CDR3 DNA reads TGTGCCAGCAGCTCACCGCGGACTAGCGGGACCCTTTGGAATGAGCAGTTCTTC.

This clonotype appeared a few times. The V call is TRBV27, the J call TRBJ1-1, with 8 bases identical to TRBD1. Trimming at V came to 4 bases and at J to 6 bases, leaving 7 bases not matched to a gene. The CDR3 is 14 residues long. The germline V gene encodes CDR1 MNHEY and CDR2 SMNVEV (reference sequence). CDR3 DNA: TGTGCCAGCAGTTCATGGGGACAGGCCGCTGAAGCTTTCTTT. Translated, it gives CASSSWGQAAEAFF.

The chain recombines TRBV28 with TRBJ2-2, with TRBD2 matching 7 bases. The CDR3 loop spans 13 amino acids. J gave up 5 bases and V 7 bases, and 4 bases lay outside the gene matches. In germline, CDR1 is MDHEN, CDR2 SYDVKM. The DNA of the CDR3 is TGTGCCAGCATGGGGGGGATTACCGGGGAGCTGTTTTTT. Encoded protein: CASMGGITGELFF.

This sequence joins TRBV6-1 and TRBJ2-5; 8 positions match TRBD2. Unmatched junction bases numbered 7, after V lost 8 bases and J lost 5 bases. This CDR3 spans 13 amino acids. The V gene's germline CDR1 is MNHNS and CDR2 SASEGT. CDR3 amino acids: CASSSGGNETQYF. The CDR3 region has the DNA TGTGCCAGCTCATCGGGGGGGAATGAGACCCAGTACTTC.

This clonotype was seen a few times. This chain connects TRBV7-9 to TRBJ1-1; D possibly corresponds to TRBD1 (6 bases). V lost 5 bases to trimming and J lost 3 bases, with 13 bases between them. This CDR3 spans 14 amino acids. Germline CDR1 is SEHNR and CDR2 is FQNEAQ (reference sequence). The CDR3 reads CASSPDSKYTEAFF. The CDR3, as DNA: TGTGCCAGCAGCCCGGACAGCAAGTACACTGAAGCTTTCTTT. Full variable domain (outside the CDR3, taken from reference TRBV7-9 and TRBJ1-1): DTGVSQNPRHKITKRGQNVTFRCDPISEHNRLYWYRQTLGQGPEFLTYFQNEAQLEKSRLLSDRFSAERPKGSFSTLEIQRTEQGDSAMYLCASSPDSKYTEAFFGQGTRLTVV.

The CDR3 spells CASSSRLRGPKETQYF. In DNA, the CDR3 is TGTGCCAGCAGCTCCCGCCTGCGGGGGCCTAAAGAGACCCAGTACTTC. The J gene is TRBJ2-5, the V gene TRBV7-6; maybe TRBD2 (7 bases). This CDR3 comprises 16 residues. Germline lookup yields CDR1 SGHVS and CDR2 FNYEAQ. Trimming removed 4 bases at V and 3 bases at J, with 18 bases between.

The chain joins TRBV14 to TRBJ1-1, with 7 bases fitting TRBD1. Germline lookup yields CDR1 SGHDN and CDR2 FVKESK. This CDR3 comprises 17 residues. J gave up 4 bases and V 4 bases, and 15 bases lay outside the gene matches. CDR3 protein: CASSRRQGPPRGTEAFF. In DNA, the CDR3 is TGTGCCAGCAGCCGAAGACAGGGTCCCCCAAGGGGCACTGAAGCTTTCTTT.

This clonotype turned up a few times. The J gene is TRBJ2-5, the V gene TRBV5-1; D might be TRBD2 (6 bases). The germline V gene has CDR1 SGHRS and CDR2 YFSETQ. V lost 3 bases, J lost 5 bases, and 20 bases lay in between. The CDR3 sequence is 16 residues long. The CDR3 sequence is CASSYPGLRIGETQYF. As DNA, the CDR3 is TGCGCCAGCAGCTATCCGGGACTCAGAATCGGGGAGACCCAGTACTTC.

V is TRBV15 and J is TRBJ1-5; the match to TRBD1 covers 8 bases. There are 12 residues in the CDR3. V shed 6 bases, J shed 7 bases, and the junction held 2 bases outside the gene matches. Looked up from germline, CDR1 is LNHNV and CDR2 is YYDKDF (reference sequence). The CDR3 region has the DNA TGTGCCACCAGACAGGGGGGACAGCCCCAGCATTTT. Its translation is CATRQGGQPQHF.

This clonotype was seen a handful of times. The V gene is TRBV11-2, the J gene TRBJ2-7; 8 bases fit TRBD1. This CDR3 has 16 residues. Germline-derived CDR1 and CDR2 are SGHAT and FQNNGV. The V segment lost 0 bases and the J segment 6 bases; nucleotides outside the gene matches: 10. CDR3 amino acids: CASSLEAGGPVGEQYF. The CDR3 DNA reads as TGTGCCAGCAGCTTAGAGGCAGGGGGCCCCGTTGGCGAGCAGTACTTC.

V gene TRBV12-3 or TRBV12-4 combines with J gene TRBJ2-2; D not certain. This CDR3 region has 15 residues. V lost 6 bases to trimming and J lost 0 bases, with 11 bases between them. The CDR3 protein is CASRKAETNTGELFF. CDR3 in DNA: TGTGCCAGCAGGAAGGCGGAAACGAACACCGGGGAGCTGTTTTTT.

This chain connects TRBV11-2 to TRBJ2-5; 7 bases match TRBD1. This CDR3 is built from 19 residues. Germline CDR1 reads SGHAT; CDR2 reads FQNNGV. The V gene end was trimmed by 5 bases and the J gene end by 3 bases; junction bases not matched to a gene: 21. DNA of the CDR3: TGTGCCAGCAGCACCCACCCTCGACAGGGTGGATTGAGAAAAGAGACCCAGTACTTC. It encodes CASSTHPRQGGLRKETQYF.

The V and J genes are TRBV30 and TRBJ1-1, with 8 positions matching TRBD1. J lost 7 bases, V lost 5 bases, and 6 bases had no gene match. The length of the CDR3 is 12 residues. Germline V gene lookup returns CDR1 GTSNPN and CDR2 SVGIG (reference sequence). The CDR3 is CAWSGQGDEAFF. The CDR3 DNA sequence: TGTGCCTGGTCAGGACAGGGAGATGAAGCTTTCTTT. The variable domain in full, with the rest retrieved from reference TRBV30 and TRBJ1-1, is SQTIHQWPATLVQPVGSPLSLECTVEGTSNPNLYWYRQAAGRGLQLLFYSVGIGQISSEVPQNLSASRPQDRQFILSSKKLLLSDSGFYLCAWSGQGDEAFFGQGTRLTVV.

This clonotype was detected a few times. This chain joins TRBV4-1 and TRBJ1-1; D is undetermined. The germline V gene encodes CDR1 MGHRA and CDR2 YSYEKL. This CDR3 comprises 11 residues. V dropped 5 bases and J dropped 3 bases, with 4 bases sitting between them. CDR3 protein: CASSSHTEAFF. The CDR3 DNA reads as TGCGCCAGCAGCTCGCACACTGAAGCTTTCTTT.

This clonotype was observed a few times. The chain couples TRBV12-5 to TRBJ1-1, with 9 positions matching TRBD1. From germline, CDR1 is LGHNT and CDR2 FRNRAP. CDR3 length equals 18 residues. Losses at the gene ends were 1 base for V and 0 bases for J; bases not matched to a gene: 9. This CDR3 is CASGLARTGERVNTEAFF. The CDR3 coding sequence is TGTGCTAGTGGTTTGGCGAGGACAGGGGAACGGGTGAACACTGAAGCTTTCTTT.

V and J are TRBV5-6 and TRBJ2-1; TRBD1 might be the D (7 bases). The CDR3 consists of 16 residues. V was shortened by 1 base and J by 6 bases, with 17 bases between the two germline ends. From germline, CDR1 is SGHDT and CDR2 YYEEEE. The DNA of the CDR3 is TGTGCCAGCAGCTTGCCAGGGGGGCAAGTCTTCAATGAGCAGTTCTTC. This encodes CASSLPGGQVFNEQFF.

This clonotype appeared a few times. The gene calls are TRBV6-1 and TRBJ2-5; 9 nucleotides line up with TRBD1. V was pared by 6 bases and J by 5 bases, with 7 bases of the junction left unmatched. The CDR3 covers 14 residues. In germline, CDR1 is MNHNS, CDR2 SASEGT. As DNA, the CDR3 is TGTGCCAGCAGAGTACAGGGGGCTAGGGAGACCCAGTACTTC. Its translation: CASRVQGARETQYF.

This chain uses TRBV5-1 with TRBJ2-1, with TRBD2 as a possible D gene (6 bases). This CDR3 spans 15 amino acids. Per germline, CDR1 SGHRS and CDR2 YFSETQ. Trimming cost V 2 bases and J 0 bases, with 9 bases left between them. The CDR3 coding sequence is TGCGCCAGCAGCTTAAGACTAGACTCCTACAATGAGCAGTTCTTC. It encodes CASSLRLDSYNEQFF.

This clonotype was picked up one time. V and J are TRBV4-2 and TRBJ2-5, with D maybe TRBD1 (8 bases). Germline V CDR1 and CDR2: LGHNA, YNFKEQ. The CDR3 extends over 15 amino acids. Trimming removed 4 bases from V and 3 bases from J, with 15 bases in between. This CDR3 reads CASSRKTGGEETQYF. Written as DNA, the CDR3 is TGTGCCAGCAGCCGAAAAACAGGGGGGGAAGAGACCCAGTACTTC.

The CDR3 DNA reads TGTGCCAGCAGCTTAAGGGCTAGCGGGGCCCGCACAGATACGCAGTATTTT. Residues: CASSLRASGARTDTQYF. The rearrangement uses TRBV7-8 and TRBJ2-3; 9 positions agree with TRBD2. The CDR3 is 17 residues long. Germline V gene lookup returns CDR1 SGHVS and CDR2 FQNEAQ. The V and J ends lost 2 bases and 1 base, in that order; junction bases with no gene match: 7.

This clonotype has only a few counts. The chain has TRBV19 and TRBJ1-2; D not resolved. Germline assignment: CDR1 LNHDA and CDR2 SQIVND (reference sequence). The CDR3 is made up of 10 amino acids. The V and J ends lost 8 bases and 8 bases respectively, with 9 bases between them. The CDR3 nucleotides are TGTGCCAGTTCCCAGGACGGCTACACCTTC. It specifies CASSQDGYTF.

This clonotype appeared a few times. The genes are TRBV27 and TRBJ2-3; D not resolved. The germline V and J ends were trimmed by 4 bases and 0 bases, with 8 bases remaining between them. Per germline, CDR1 MNHEY and CDR2 SMNVEV (reference sequence). This CDR3 is built from 14 residues. DNA of the CDR3: TGTGCCAGCAGTTGGGCAGCTAGCACAGATACGCAGTATTTT. Protein product: CASSWAASTDTQYF.

This chain connects TRBV7-2 to TRBJ1-5, with D tentatively TRBD1 (6 bases). V lost 1 base and J lost 7, with 17 bases in between. Per the germline V gene, CDR1 is SGHTA and CDR2 is FQGNSA. There are 16 residues in the CDR3. The CDR3 nucleotides are TGTGCCAGCAGCTTAGATAGGGCAGGGGTCAGGCAGCCCCAGCATTTT. Amino acid sequence: CASSLDRAGVRQPQHF.

The CDR3 here is CASSSQTGTGDTEAFF. In nucleotides, the CDR3 is TGTGCCAGCAGTTCCCAAACCGGGACAGGAGATACTGAAGCTTTCTTT. The chain couples TRBV7-9 to TRBJ1-1; 8 nucleotides align to TRBD1. The length of the CDR3 is 16 residues. Germline assignment: CDR1 SEHNR and CDR2 FQNEAQ (reference sequence). J lost 5 bases, V lost 6 bases, and 14 bases had no gene match.

The chain carries TRBV29-1 and TRBJ2-1; D might be TRBD1 (5 bases). Germline V lookup: CDR1 SQVTM, CDR2 ANQGSEA. The CDR3 loop spans 14 amino acids. Trimming took off 3 bases at V and 6 bases at J, with 15 bases between the two ends. CDR3 loop: CSVDPRGPGNEQFF. The CDR3 DNA is TGCAGCGTTGATCCTAGGGGTCCGGGCAATGAGCAGTTCTTC.

This clonotype appeared a single time. The chain carries TRBV9 and TRBJ2-3; possibly TRBD2 for D (6 bases). Per germline, CDR1 SGDLS and CDR2 YYNGEE. The CDR3 has 17 amino acids. Trimming removed 3 bases at V and 5 bases at J, with 22 bases between. The CDR3 reads CASSARQLGTFLDTQYF. CDR3 bases: TGTGCCAGCAGCGCCCGACAGCTCGGGACTTTCTTAGATACGCAGTATTTT.

This clonotype was detected only a few times. The chain joins TRBV11-3 to TRBJ2-2, with 14 positions matching TRBD2. The V and J ends lost 5 bases and 7 bases, in that order; junction bases with no gene match: 6. Germline lookup yields CDR1 SGHNT and CDR2 YENEEA. The CDR3 is 16 amino acids. CDR3 amino acids: CASSLGLAGVIGELFF. The CDR3, as DNA: TGTGCCAGCAGCCTGGGACTAGCGGGAGTTATCGGGGAGCTGTTTTTT.

The chain joins TRBV20-1 to TRBJ1-6; 9 bases align to TRBD1. Germline lookup yields CDR1 DFQATT and CDR2 SNEGSKA (reference sequence). J lost 8 bases, V lost 1 base, and 6 bases had no gene match. The CDR3 has 15 residues. The CDR3 loop is CSARGWDRVYSPLHF. The CDR3 DNA follows: TGCAGTGCTAGAGGCTGGGACAGGGTCTATTCACCCCTCCACTTT.